Listed below are T cell receptor beta chains from one sample, sequenced in a study of beta chain features in type 1 diabetes. Profiling relied on immunoSEQ multiplex PCR, and the TCRdb table lists in-frame clones only, not all of them. This table has 310,000 or so clones, 15% appearing once. The sequencing sample was made of naive CD4+ T cells from blood. The receptors shown here come from a man younger than 30 with type 1 diabetes. Both conserved end residues are part of each CDR3. The order of the fields is J gene, clone size, D gene, V gene, CDR3 DNA, CDR3 protein. D genes are given only for firm matches. Clone size is stated in some rows and not others, as once, few, many or a class when expanded.

j_gene: TRBJ2-7
abundance: -
d_gene: TRBD1
v_gene: TRBV28
CDR3nt: TGTGCCAGCAGCTCCGGACAGGGTTTGGGCGAGCAGTACTTC
CDR3aa: CASSSGQGLGEQYF

j_gene: TRBJ2-4
abundance: -
d_gene: TRBD1
v_gene: TRBV7-9
CDR3nt: TGTGCCAGCAGCTCGGGACAGGGGGGAAAAAACATTCAGTACTTC
CDR3aa: CASSSGQGGKNIQYF

j_gene: TRBJ2-7
abundance: -
d_gene: TRBD2
v_gene: TRBV28
CDR3nt: TGTGCCAGCAGTTACCCCTGGGGAGGGACCTACGAGCAGTACTTC
CDR3aa: CASSYPWGGTYEQYF

j_gene: TRBJ2-2
abundance: -
d_gene: -
v_gene: TRBV7-2
CDR3nt: TGTGCCAGCACCTGGGGCCTGGGATATGCCGGGGAGCTGTTTTTT
CDR3aa: CASTWGLGYAGELFF

j_gene: TRBJ2-1
abundance: few
d_gene: -
v_gene: TRBV6-5
CDR3nt: TGTGCCAGCAGCTGGGACATCAGGGGTGATGAGCAGTTCTTC
CDR3aa: CASSWDIRGDEQFF

j_gene: TRBJ2-7
abundance: few
d_gene: -
v_gene: TRBV27
CDR3nt: TGTGCCAGCAGTGCTGACACAACCCTTATGTTTGAGCAGTACTTC
CDR3aa: CASSADTTLMFEQYF

j_gene: TRBJ1-6
abundance: -
d_gene: TRBD1
v_gene: TRBV2
CDR3nt: TGTGCCAGCAGTCTGCCCGACAGGGGGGTAGGCTCACCCCTCCACTTT
CDR3aa: CASSLPDRGVGSPLHF

j_gene: TRBJ1-5
abundance: few
d_gene: TRBD1
v_gene: TRBV2
CDR3nt: TGTGCCAGCAGTGAAGGACAGGGGGGAGGACAGCCCCAGCATTTT
CDR3aa: CASSEGQGGGQPQHF

j_gene: TRBJ2-2
abundance: -
d_gene: -
v_gene: TRBV19
CDR3nt: TGTGCCAGTAGTATGGTCTACAACACCGGGGAGCTGTTTTTT
CDR3aa: CASSMVYNTGELFF

j_gene: TRBJ1-2
abundance: -
d_gene: -
v_gene: TRBV30
CDR3nt: TGTGCCTGGAGTGTACCCCCGAGGGGCTACACCTTC
CDR3aa: CAWSVPPRGYTF

j_gene: TRBJ1-1
abundance: -
d_gene: -
v_gene: TRBV18
CDR3nt: TGTGCCAGCTCACCAATCAGGGCTGCGAACACTGAAGCTTTCTTT
CDR3aa: CASSPIRAANTEAFF

j_gene: TRBJ2-7
abundance: -
d_gene: TRBD1
v_gene: TRBV19
CDR3nt: TGTGCCAGTAGTATGGACACGACAGGGCCCTACGAGCAGTACTTC
CDR3aa: CASSMDTTGPYEQYF

j_gene: TRBJ2-7
abundance: few
d_gene: -
v_gene: TRBV30
CDR3nt: TGTGCCTCCTCCACACAGGGCGAGCAGTACTTC
CDR3aa: CASSTQGEQYF

j_gene: TRBJ2-7
abundance: -
d_gene: -
v_gene: TRBV7-2
CDR3nt: TGTGCCAGCAGCCCCCACAGCTCCTACGAGCAGTACTTC
CDR3aa: CASSPHSSYEQYF

j_gene: TRBJ2-5
abundance: few
d_gene: TRBD2
v_gene: TRBV9
CDR3nt: TGTGCCAGCAGCCCGGGGGGGATAGCGGGGTTAGAGACCCAGTACTTC
CDR3aa: CASSPGGIAGLETQYF

j_gene: TRBJ2-1
abundance: few
d_gene: TRBD2
v_gene: TRBV9
CDR3nt: TGTGCCAGCAGCGTAGCCAGCGCGGGAGGGTTTTCTGAGCAGTTCTTC
CDR3aa: CASSVASAGGFSEQFF

j_gene: TRBJ2-1
abundance: -
d_gene: -
v_gene: TRBV4-3
CDR3nt: TGCGCCAGCAGCCATCCGTTGCGGGCTAATGAGCAGTTCTTC
CDR3aa: CASSHPLRANEQFF

j_gene: TRBJ1-2
abundance: few
d_gene: -
v_gene: TRBV4-1
CDR3nt: TGCGCCAGCAGCCAAGATCTAAGGGGGACCTATGGCTACACCTTC
CDR3aa: CASSQDLRGTYGYTF

j_gene: TRBJ2-3
abundance: -
d_gene: -
v_gene: TRBV5-1
CDR3nt: TGCGCCAGCAGCTTTGCAGGGAACAACAGGGATACGCAGTATTTT
CDR3aa: CASSFAGNNRDTQYF

j_gene: TRBJ2-2
abundance: -
d_gene: TRBD2
v_gene: TRBV5-1
CDR3nt: TGCGCCAGCAGCTTGGGCGTGACTAGCGGAGCGAACACCGGGGAGCTGTTTTTT
CDR3aa: CASSLGVTSGANTGELFF

j_gene: TRBJ2-1
abundance: -
d_gene: TRBD2
v_gene: TRBV2
CDR3nt: TGTGCCAGCACAACTAGCGGGAGGAATGAGCAGTTCTTC
CDR3aa: CASTTSGRNEQFF

j_gene: TRBJ2-7
abundance: few
d_gene: TRBD1
v_gene: TRBV7-9
CDR3nt: TGTGCCAGCAGCTTAAGTGGACAGGGTAGATCCGAGCAGTACTTC
CDR3aa: CASSLSGQGRSEQYF

j_gene: TRBJ1-3
abundance: -
d_gene: -
v_gene: TRBV9
CDR3nt: TGTGCCAGCAGCGTAGACGGCAGACTCTCTGGAAACACCATATATTTT
CDR3aa: CASSVDGRLSGNTIYF

j_gene: TRBJ1-5
abundance: -
d_gene: -
v_gene: TRBV29-1
CDR3nt: TGCAGCGTTCGGTCTAGGGGGCAGCCCCAGCATTTT
CDR3aa: CSVRSRGQPQHF

j_gene: TRBJ2-7
abundance: -
d_gene: -
v_gene: TRBV15
CDR3nt: TGTGCCACCAGCAGGGAAAGCGGCGACTACGAGCAGTACTTC
CDR3aa: CATSRESGDYEQYF

j_gene: TRBJ2-7
abundance: few
d_gene: TRBD2
v_gene: TRBV7-2
CDR3nt: TGTGCCAGCAGCGCCCATGGCGGGAGTTCCTACGAGCAGTACTTC
CDR3aa: CASSAHGGSSYEQYF

j_gene: TRBJ2-7
abundance: -
d_gene: TRBD1
v_gene: TRBV27
CDR3nt: TGTGCCAGCAGTTATGCCGTGGACAGGCGGTTCTACGAGCAGTACTTC
CDR3aa: CASSYAVDRRFYEQYF

j_gene: TRBJ2-1
abundance: few
d_gene: TRBD2
v_gene: TRBV6-5
CDR3nt: TGTGCCAGCAGTTACCTGGCTAGCGGGGGTTGGAATGAGCAGTTCTTC
CDR3aa: CASSYLASGGWNEQFF

j_gene: TRBJ1-3
abundance: -
d_gene: -
v_gene: TRBV7-9
CDR3nt: TGTGCCAGCAGCTTAGCTGTATGGGCCACTGGAAACACCATATATTTT
CDR3aa: CASSLAVWATGNTIYF

j_gene: TRBJ2-7
abundance: -
d_gene: -
v_gene: TRBV5-1
CDR3nt: TGCGCCAGCAGCTTGGTTTTCAGGAACTCCTACGAGCAGTACTTC
CDR3aa: CASSLVFRNSYEQYF

j_gene: TRBJ2-1
abundance: few
d_gene: TRBD1
v_gene: TRBV4-1
CDR3nt: TGCGCCAGCAGCCGGACAGGGGCCCTCGATGAGCAGTTCTTC
CDR3aa: CASSRTGALDEQFF

j_gene: TRBJ1-5
abundance: -
d_gene: TRBD1
v_gene: TRBV27
CDR3nt: TGTGCCAGCAGTCCACAGGGGGATCAGCCCCAGCATTTT
CDR3aa: CASSPQGDQPQHF

j_gene: TRBJ1-1
abundance: few
d_gene: -
v_gene: TRBV5-1
CDR3nt: TGCGCCAGCAGCTTGCGGGTGAACACTGAAGCTTTCTTT
CDR3aa: CASSLRVNTEAFF

j_gene: TRBJ1-1
abundance: -
d_gene: TRBD1
v_gene: TRBV30
CDR3nt: TGTGCCTGGAGCCCCGGACAGGTCACTGAAGCTTTCTTT
CDR3aa: CAWSPGQVTEAFF

j_gene: TRBJ2-5
abundance: -
d_gene: TRBD1
v_gene: TRBV5-5
CDR3nt: TGTGCCAGCAGCTCGTTCAGGGGGAACATCCAAGAGACCCAGTACTTC
CDR3aa: CASSSFRGNIQETQYF

j_gene: TRBJ2-7
abundance: few
d_gene: TRBD2
v_gene: TRBV14
CDR3nt: TGTGCCAGCAGTAGACTAGCGGGAGTCTCCTACGAGCAGTACTTC
CDR3aa: CASSRLAGVSYEQYF

j_gene: TRBJ2-5
abundance: -
d_gene: TRBD1
v_gene: TRBV29-1
CDR3nt: TGCAGCGTAGATGGGACAGGGCAAGAGACCCAGTACTTC
CDR3aa: CSVDGTGQETQYF

j_gene: TRBJ2-3
abundance: -
d_gene: -
v_gene: TRBV4-2
CDR3nt: TGTGCCAGCCTAGCGATATCTGGCTTTAGCACAGATACGCAGTATTTT
CDR3aa: CASLAISGFSTDTQYF

j_gene: TRBJ2-1
abundance: -
d_gene: TRBD2
v_gene: TRBV7-2
CDR3nt: TGTGCCAGCAGCCGCGGGGGGGCCTCCTACAATGAGCAGTTCTTC
CDR3aa: CASSRGGASYNEQFF

j_gene: TRBJ2-7
abundance: -
d_gene: -
v_gene: TRBV27
CDR3nt: TGTGCCAGCAGTTCGGGACACTTTTCGAGCTCCTACGAGCAGTACTTC
CDR3aa: CASSSGHFSSSYEQYF

j_gene: TRBJ2-2
abundance: -
d_gene: -
v_gene: TRBV19
CDR3nt: TGTGCCAGTAGTCATGGGACTTCCGCGAACACCGGGGAGCTGTTTTTT
CDR3aa: CASSHGTSANTGELFF

j_gene: TRBJ1-4
abundance: -
d_gene: -
v_gene: TRBV10-3
CDR3nt: TGTGCCATCAGTGGAAGCAGGGAGGGGGAAAAACTGTTTTTT
CDR3aa: CAISGSREGEKLFF

j_gene: TRBJ2-7
abundance: -
d_gene: -
v_gene: TRBV2
CDR3nt: TGTGCCAGCAGTGGCGGCGGGGGCAGCGACGAGCAGTACTTC
CDR3aa: CASSGGGGSDEQYF

j_gene: TRBJ1-3
abundance: -
d_gene: -
v_gene: TRBV15
CDR3nt: TGTGCCACCAGCAGAGATCGGGGGGCTGTGAGAAACACCATATATTTT
CDR3aa: CATSRDRGAVRNTIYF

j_gene: TRBJ2-7
abundance: few
d_gene: -
v_gene: TRBV5-4
CDR3nt: TGTGCCAGCAGCGCGGGACCGGCCTACGAGCAGTACTTC
CDR3aa: CASSAGPAYEQYF

j_gene: TRBJ1-4
abundance: few
d_gene: TRBD1
v_gene: TRBV18
CDR3nt: TGTGCCAGCTCACCTGGACAGGGTGAAGGAAAACTGTTTTTT
CDR3aa: CASSPGQGEGKLFF

j_gene: TRBJ1-1
abundance: -
d_gene: TRBD1
v_gene: TRBV2
CDR3nt: TGTGCCAGCAGTGTTGGGACAGCTGAAGCTTTCTTT
CDR3aa: CASSVGTAEAFF

j_gene: TRBJ2-1
abundance: few
d_gene: TRBD2
v_gene: TRBV4-2
CDR3nt: TGTGCCAGCAGCCGTGAGATCTTGAGCGGGAGAGTCTACAATGAGCAGTTCTTC
CDR3aa: CASSREILSGRVYNEQFF

j_gene: TRBJ2-1
abundance: -
d_gene: -
v_gene: TRBV5-1
CDR3nt: TGCGCCAGCAGCTTAAAGGGGCATGAGCAGTTCTTC
CDR3aa: CASSLKGHEQFF

j_gene: TRBJ2-3
abundance: -
d_gene: -
v_gene: TRBV11-2
CDR3nt: TGTGCCAGCAGCTTGGGGCCAGGGTGGGATACGCAGTATTTT
CDR3aa: CASSLGPGWDTQYF

j_gene: TRBJ2-3
abundance: few
d_gene: -
v_gene: TRBV4-3
CDR3nt: TGCGCCAGCAGCCAAGATCACGGCGCGGGGACAGATACGCAGTATTTT
CDR3aa: CASSQDHGAGTDTQYF

j_gene: TRBJ1-1
abundance: few
d_gene: -
v_gene: TRBV21-1
CDR3nt: TGTGCCAGCAACGGGAATCTCACTGAAGCTTTCTTT
CDR3aa: CASNGNLTEAFF

j_gene: TRBJ2-1
abundance: -
d_gene: -
v_gene: TRBV19
CDR3nt: TGTGCCAGTACTGGGCACGGCATTGTTGAGCAGTTCTTC
CDR3aa: CASTGHGIVEQFF

j_gene: TRBJ2-3
abundance: few
d_gene: TRBD2
v_gene: TRBV7-2
CDR3nt: TGTGCCAGCAGCTTCGGCGGGAGGGGTACAGATACGCAGTATTTT
CDR3aa: CASSFGGRGTDTQYF

j_gene: TRBJ2-1
abundance: -
d_gene: TRBD2
v_gene: TRBV5-1
CDR3nt: TGCGCCAGCAGCTTCGGACTAGCGGGCACCGTATACAATGAGCAGTTCTTC
CDR3aa: CASSFGLAGTVYNEQFF

j_gene: TRBJ2-3
abundance: -
d_gene: TRBD1
v_gene: TRBV9
CDR3nt: TGTGCCAGCAGCGTTCAACCGGGACAGGGGATGAATACGCAGTATTTT
CDR3aa: CASSVQPGQGMNTQYF

j_gene: TRBJ1-1
abundance: few
d_gene: -
v_gene: TRBV6-5
CDR3nt: TGTGCCAGCAGTAACCGGGACAAAATGAACACTGAAGCTTTCTTT
CDR3aa: CASSNRDKMNTEAFF